The 8 T cell receptor beta chains listed next were all sequenced from one sample in a study of control samples from healthy donors and cancer patients. TCRdb's copy holds only in-frame clones and misses some; the assay was immunoSEQ multiplex PCR. The data hold fewer than 70,000 clones, with 84% observed a single time. Material: PBMCs. The receptors originated from a woman in her fifties or sixties with lung cancer.

CDR3 loop: CASSPRGVPETQYF. The CDR3 nucleotides read TGTGCCAGCAGCCCCCGAGGAGTCCCAGAGACCCAGTACTTC. The J gene is TRBJ2-5, the V gene TRBV13; D is undetermined. Germline V gene lookup returns CDR1 PRHDT and CDR2 FYEKMQ (reference sequence). This CDR3 has 14 amino acids. V was cut by 5 bases and J by 4 bases, with 14 bases left in between.

Written as DNA, the CDR3 is TGTGCCAGCAGACCGGGGCAGGATTATATCCCGATCACTGAAGCTTTCTTT. This gives the protein CASRPGQDYIPITEAFF. The chain combines TRBV7-9 with TRBJ1-1; tentatively, D is TRBD1 (5 bases). The CDR3 is 17 amino acids. Between the trimmed V and J ends, which lost 6 bases and 4 bases, there was a span of 24 bases. Germline loops: CDR1 SEHNR, CDR2 FQNEAQ (reference sequence).

The chain is built from TRBV19 and TRBJ2-1; D could derive from TRBD1 or TRBD2 (6 bases each). Trimming removed 9 bases at V and 7 bases at J, with 22 bases between. The germline V gene encodes CDR1 LNHDA and CDR2 SQIVND (reference sequence). This CDR3 is built from 15 residues. The CDR3 DNA is TGTGCCAGCAAACGGGGGACATCTTCGTCTAATGAGCAGTTCTTC. This codes for CASKRGTSSSNEQFF.

This clone was recorded once. The V gene is TRBV5-1, the J gene TRBJ2-3; D possibly uses TRBD1 or TRBD2 (5 bases each). Germline lookup yields CDR1 SGHRS and CDR2 YFSETQ. Trimming took off 2 bases at V and 6 bases at J, with 16 bases between the two ends. The CDR3 runs 15 residues. The CDR3 protein is CASSFGDRFGDTQYF. The CDR3 coding sequence is TGCGCCAGCAGCTTCGGGGACCGCTTTGGGGATACGCAGTATTTT.

V and J are TRBV5-4 and TRBJ1-1, with D perhaps matching TRBD1 (5 bases). CDR1 and CDR2 from the germline V gene are SGHNT and YYREEE (reference sequence). Between the trimmed V and J ends, which lost 3 bases and 4 bases, there was a span of 10 bases. This CDR3 has 13 amino acids. The CDR3 DNA reads as TGTGCCAGCAGCTACGGGGGGGTCACTGAAGCTTTCTTT. The encoded protein is CASSYGGVTEAFF.

This chain uses TRBV4-3 with TRBJ2-3; D possibly matches TRBD1 or TRBD2 (5 bases each). The V end was cut by 4 bases, the J end by 0 bases, with 17 bases between. This CDR3 has 17 residues. Germline V gene data show CDR1 as LGHNA and CDR2 as YSLEER. The CDR3 loop is CASSPTSPGPSTDTQYF. The CDR3 region has the DNA TGCGCCAGCAGCCCCACATCGCCGGGGCCTAGCACAGATACGCAGTATTTT.

V usage is TRBV18 and J usage is TRBJ2-1; D may be TRBD1 (6 bases). Between the trimmed V and J ends, which lost 5 bases and 3 bases, there was a span of 14 bases. This CDR3 is built from 15 residues. Looked up from germline, CDR1 is KGHSH and CDR2 is LQKENI. In nucleotides, the CDR3 is TGTGCCAGCTCAGGGGGCCTGGAAGGCTACAATGAGCAGTTCTTC. Its protein is CASSGGLEGYNEQFF.

V gene TRBV19 combines with J gene TRBJ2-2; 7 positions agree with TRBD1. The germline gives CDR1 LNHDA, CDR2 SQIVND (reference sequence). V lost 2 bases and J lost 4; bases outside the gene matches: 10. The CDR3 spans 17 residues. The CDR3 bases are TGTGCCAGTAGTATATATTCCCAGGGGGTCGGCACCGGGGAGCTGTTTTTT. It codes for CASSIYSQGVGTGELFF. Variable domain in full (rest from reference TRBV19 and TRBJ2-2): DGGITQSPKYLFRKEGQNVTLSCEQNLNHDAMYWYRQDPGQGLRLIYYSQIVNDFQKGDIAEGYSVSREKKESFPLTVTSAQKNPTAFYLCASSIYSQGVGTGELFFGEGSRLTVL.